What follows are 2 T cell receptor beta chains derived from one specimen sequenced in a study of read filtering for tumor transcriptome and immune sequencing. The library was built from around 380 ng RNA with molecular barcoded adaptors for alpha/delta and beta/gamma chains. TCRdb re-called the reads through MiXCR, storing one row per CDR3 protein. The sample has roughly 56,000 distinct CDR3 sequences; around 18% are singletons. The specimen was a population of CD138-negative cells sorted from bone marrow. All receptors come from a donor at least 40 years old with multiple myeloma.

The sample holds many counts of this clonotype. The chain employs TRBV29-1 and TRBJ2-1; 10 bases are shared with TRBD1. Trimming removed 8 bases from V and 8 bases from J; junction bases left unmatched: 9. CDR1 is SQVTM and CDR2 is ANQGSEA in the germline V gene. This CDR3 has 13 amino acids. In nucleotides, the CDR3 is TGCAGCACCAGACAGGGGGCGGTTTATGAGCAGTTCTTC. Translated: CSTRQGAVYEQFF.

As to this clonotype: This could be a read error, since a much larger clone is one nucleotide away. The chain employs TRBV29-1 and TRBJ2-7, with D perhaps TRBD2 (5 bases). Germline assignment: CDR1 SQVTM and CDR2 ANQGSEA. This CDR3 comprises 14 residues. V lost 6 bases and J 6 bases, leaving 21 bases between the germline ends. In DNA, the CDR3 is TGCAGCGTATCCCTCCCCGGGCGGGTCACCGAGCAGTACTTC. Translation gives CSVSLPGRVTEQYF.